These 28 T cell receptor beta chains share one sample of origin, sequenced in a study of a mutant IDH1 vaccine in newly diagnosed glioma. These receptors have no known antigen. Data came from immunoSEQ multiplex PCR; TCRdb stores just in-frame clones and leaves some out. In the table there are around 62,000 clones, approximately 91% of which are singletons. Time point specified: week 11, during vaccination. What each vaccine dose contained was 300 ug of mutant IDH1 20-mer peptide, accompanied by topical imiquimod. The sequenced sample was PBMCs, obtained from a glioma patient whose treatment included an IDH1 peptide vaccine. These receptors were collected from a man aged 40-49 years with glioma.

This clone was counted a few times. This rearrangement joins TRBV28 to TRBJ2-5; no clear D gene. The CDR3 loop spans 12 amino acids. V lost 2 bases and J lost 9, with 10 bases in between. Germline CDR1 and CDR2: MDHEN and SYDVKM. This chain's CDR3 is CASSLARRAQYF. CDR3 in DNA: TGTGCCAGCAGTTTAGCTAGACGGGCCCAGTACTTC.

The chain couples TRBV5-8 to TRBJ2-1; 10 nucleotides agree with TRBD1. Germline lookup yields CDR1 SGHTS and CDR2 YDEGEE. This CDR3 region has 12 residues. The CDR3 sequence: CACRDRGNEQFF. In DNA, the CDR3 is TGTGCTTGCAGGGACAGGGGCAATGAGCAGTTCTTC.

This clone has a single count. The chain carries TRBV5-1 and TRBJ2-1, with D maybe TRBD2 (6 bases). Per germline, CDR1 SGHRS and CDR2 YFSETQ. This CDR3 contains 15 residues. V was clipped by 1 base and J by 6 bases, with 14 bases between them. The CDR3 is CASSLISGNFNEQFF. In DNA, the CDR3 is TGCGCCAGCAGCTTGATTAGCGGAAACTTCAATGAGCAGTTCTTC.

This clone has a single count. The chain recombines TRBV5-6 with TRBJ1-1; D remains ambiguous. Germline CDR1 and CDR2: SGHDT and YYEEEE. The CDR3 length is 12 residues. With 4 bases removed from V and 11 bases from J, the gap between germline ends came to 15 bases. The CDR3 sequence is CASSPYEGPAFF. For the CDR3, the DNA is TGTGCCAGCAGCCCTTATGAGGGTCCGGCTTTCTTT.

This chain joins TRBV6-1 and TRBJ2-7; 10 bases line up with TRBD1. Germline CDR1 MNHNS, CDR2 SASEGT. The CDR3 is 15 residues long. Trimming at V came to 6 bases and at J to 0 bases, leaving 5 bases not matched to a gene. CDR3 nucleotide sequence: TGTGCCAGCAGGTTCGGGACAGGGGCCTCCTACGAGCAGTACGTC. This translates into CASRFGTGASYEQYV.

The V call is TRBV7-9, the J call TRBJ1-2; the match to TRBD1 covers 11 bases. Germline trimming cut 2 bases from V and 2 bases from J; bases unmatched to any gene: 4. The CDR3 is made up of 16 amino acids. CDR1 is SEHNR and CDR2 is FQNEAQ in the germline V gene (reference sequence). This chain's CDR3 is CASSLNGDRGNYGYTF. In nucleotides, the CDR3 is TGTGCCAGCAGCTTAAACGGGGACAGGGGGAACTATGGCTACACCTTC.

This clone has more than one count but fewer than ten. V usage is TRBV4-1 and J usage is TRBJ2-3, with 12 bases identical to TRBD2. CDR3 length: 17 residues. CDR1 and CDR2 (germline): MGHRA, YSYEKL. V shed 1 base, J shed 4 bases, and the junction held 6 bases outside the gene matches. CDR3 sequence reads: CASSQGRTSGAPDTQYF. DNA of the CDR3: TGCGCCAGCAGCCAAGGGAGGACTAGCGGGGCGCCAGATACGCAGTATTTT.

The gene calls are TRBV7-8 and TRBJ1-1; D is unresolved. Germline V gives CDR1 SGHVS, CDR2 FQNEAQ. Trimming removed 5 bases from V and 5 bases from J, with 18 bases in between. The CDR3 totals 15 residues. The CDR3 coding sequence is TGTGCCAGCAGCGGCCTCCAGGCGGTCGGAACTGAAGCTTTCTTT. This encodes CASSGLQAVGTEAFF.

The chain couples TRBV7-9 to TRBJ1-4; D is ambiguous. Trimming removed 4 bases from V and 6 bases from J, with 9 bases in between. This CDR3 is built from 13 residues. The germline gives CDR1 SEHNR, CDR2 FQNEAQ (reference sequence). The CDR3 DNA sequence: TGTGCCAGCAGCTCCTGGTCCCATGAAAAACTGTTTTTT. Its protein is CASSSWSHEKLFF.

This clone showed up just once. The genes are TRBV21-1 and TRBJ1-4. TRBV21-1 is a pseudogene locus. CDR3 size: 10 residues. This CDR3 reads CASSNEKLFF. CDR3 bases: TGTGCCAGCAGCAATGAAAAACTGTTTTTT.

The V gene is TRBV28, the J gene TRBJ1-2; TRBD1 is a possible D gene (6 bases). CDR1 is MDHEN and CDR2 is SYDVKM in the germline V gene. The CDR3 consists of 14 residues. Trimming cost V 3 bases and J 4 bases, with 12 bases left between them. The CDR3 DNA sequence: TGTGCCAGCAGTTTGCAGCGGACAGCCTATGGCTACACCTTC. Its translation: CASSLQRTAYGYTF.

CDR3 protein: CASSITDTTNEKLFF. The DNA for the CDR3 is TGTGCCAGCAGTATCACAGATACAACTAATGAAAAACTGTTTTTT. This chain joins TRBV6-1 and TRBJ1-4; D gene unclear. Germline values: CDR1 MNHNS, CDR2 SASEGT. The ends were cut back, 5 bases at V and 0 bases at J, with 10 bases in the middle. This CDR3 spans 15 amino acids.

The chain carries TRBV28 and TRBJ2-1; weak D call: TRBD1 (5 bases). V lost 1 base to trimming and J lost 1 base, with 11 bases between them. CDR1 and CDR2 from the germline V gene are MDHEN and SYDVKM. This CDR3 is built from 16 residues. CDR3 in amino acids: CASSLYQGFSYNEQFF. In nucleotides, the CDR3 is TGTGCCAGCAGTTTATACCAGGGTTTTTCCTACAATGAGCAGTTCTTC.

The chain employs TRBV29-1 and TRBJ1-5; D call uncertain. V was trimmed by 3 bases and J by 5 bases, leaving 11 bases between them. The CDR3 is 13 amino acids. The germline V gene has CDR1 SQVTM and CDR2 ANQGSEA. The CDR3, as DNA: TGCAGCGTTGATTTTGGCGGGGATCAGCCCCAGCATTTT. It encodes CSVDFGGDQPQHF.

The table lists this clone with a few counts. The V gene is TRBV2, the J gene TRBJ2-1; tentative D call: TRBD2 (5 bases). The CDR3 has 15 amino acids. Germline V gives CDR1 SNHLY, CDR2 FYNNEI. Trimming pared 10 bases from V and 0 bases from J, leaving 16 bases between. The CDR3, as DNA: TGTGCCACCTCAAGGACTTCCAGCTCCTACAATGAGCAGTTCTTC. It encodes CATSRTSSSYNEQFF.

V usage is TRBV6-1 and J usage is TRBJ1-2; 8 bases agree with TRBD1. This CDR3 contains 14 residues. The germline gives CDR1 MNHNS, CDR2 SASEGT. The V and J ends lost 6 bases and 7 bases, in that order; junction bases with no gene match: 10. The CDR3 reads CASSESGQATGYTF. The CDR3 DNA reads TGTGCCAGCAGCGAGTCGGGACAGGCGACTGGCTACACCTTC.

This rearrangement joins TRBV7-9 to TRBJ1-2; D is undetermined. Trimming left V 1 base short and J 6 bases short, with 12 bases between. Germline CDR1 is SEHNR and CDR2 is FQNEAQ (reference sequence). The CDR3 runs 14 residues. CDR3 DNA: TGTGCCAGCAGCTTAGGAGCGGGAAGGGATGGCTACACCTTC. Its translation: CASSLGAGRDGYTF.

The J gene is TRBJ2-2, the V gene TRBV7-8; 7 bases are a match to TRBD1. V was pared by 5 bases and J by 3 bases, with 12 bases of the junction left unmatched. This CDR3 is 17 amino acids long. The germline V gene has CDR1 SGHVS and CDR2 FQNEAQ. This chain's CDR3 is CASSSSSKGADTGELFF. The CDR3 region has the DNA TGTGCCAGCAGCAGCAGTTCAAAGGGGGCCGACACCGGGGAGCTGTTTTTT.

V gene TRBV27 combines with J gene TRBJ2-1; 15 nucleotides align to TRBD2. The V and J ends lost 5 bases and 5 bases, in that order; junction bases with no gene match: 10. The CDR3 spans 18 residues. CDR1 MNHEY and CDR2 SMNVEV come from the germline V gene (reference sequence). The CDR3 protein is CASSLLPRTSGRDNEQFF. CDR3 nucleotide sequence: TGTGCCAGCAGTCTTCTCCCTCGGACTAGCGGGAGGGACAATGAGCAGTTCTTC.

The CDR3 DNA follows: TGTGCCAGCAGCGTAGATCAGGGAGAGACCCAGTACTTC. It encodes CASSVDQGETQYF. The chain is built from TRBV9 and TRBJ2-5; weak D call: TRBD1 (5 bases). The CDR3 extends over 13 amino acids. Per the germline V gene, CDR1 is SGDLS and CDR2 is YYNGEE. Deletions cut 0 bases from V and 4 bases from J, with 7 bases between. Drawing the rest from reference TRBV9 and TRBJ2-5, the complete variable domain is DSGVTQTPKHLITATGQRVTLRCSPRSGDLSVYWYQQSLDQGLQFLIQYYNGEERAKGNILERFSAQQFPDLHSELNLSSLELGDSALYFCASSVDQGETQYFGPGTRLLVL.

This rearrangement joins TRBV5-6 to TRBJ2-1, with D maybe TRBD2 (6 bases). CDR3 length: 16 amino acids. Trimming shortened V by 0 bases and J by 4 bases, and 14 bases separated the two germline ends. Germline V gene data show CDR1 as SGHDT and CDR2 as YYEEEE. The CDR3 loop reads CASSLVGRGGYNEQFF. The DNA of the CDR3 is TGTGCCAGCAGCTTGGTTGGTAGGGGAGGTTACAATGAGCAGTTCTTC.

The genes are TRBV19 and TRBJ1-6; 7 bases line up with TRBD1. CDR3 length: 13 amino acids. Germline V CDR1 and CDR2: LNHDA, SQIVND (reference sequence). Losses at the gene ends were 6 bases for V and 5 bases for J; bases not matched to a gene: 1. The CDR3 region is CASSGTDNSPLHF. In DNA, the CDR3 is TGTGCCAGTAGCGGGACAGATAATTCACCCCTCCACTTT.

In this sample, this clone turned up once. The chain links TRBV1 to TRBJ1-3; the table's D call of TRBD1 was not tested on the DNA. TRBV1 corresponds to a pseudogene. The CDR3 is 15 residues long. Here the CDR3 DNA reads TGCACCAGCACCACAAGGCAGGGATCAGGAAACACCATATATTTT. Translating gives CTSTTRQGSGNTIYF.

This clone was recorded a few times. This chain uses TRBV6-5 with TRBJ1-2; D is unclear. Trimming left V 8 bases short and J 1 base short, with 11 bases between. The CDR3 spans 13 residues. In germline, CDR1 is MNHEY, CDR2 SVGAGI. As DNA, the CDR3 is TGTGCCAGCGGACGGGGAAATAACTATGGCTACACCTTC. Protein product: CASGRGNNYGYTF.

The chain has TRBV6-5 and TRBJ1-6; 8 nucleotides align to TRBD1. The germline V gene has CDR1 MNHEY and CDR2 SVGAGI. The CDR3 is made up of 14 amino acids. Germline trimming cut 5 bases from V and 6 bases from J; bases unmatched to any gene: 3. CDR3 nucleotide sequence: TGTGCCAGCAGTGTTACAGGGGGTAATTCACCCCTCCACTTT. Translation gives CASSVTGGNSPLHF.

The chain joins TRBV19 to TRBJ1-2; D ambiguous. Germline V gene sequence: CDR1 LNHDA, CDR2 SQIVND (reference sequence). The CDR3 has 15 amino acids. V dropped 10 bases and J dropped 3 bases, with 21 bases sitting between them. The CDR3 is CAIKAAADYDYGYTF. The DNA for the CDR3 is TGTGCCATTAAAGCCGCGGCGGACTATGACTATGGCTACACCTTC.

The chain has TRBV7-2 and TRBJ2-1; D gene ambiguous. Deletions cut 5 bases from V and 15 bases from J, with 20 bases between. There are 13 residues in the CDR3. Germline values: CDR1 SGHTA, CDR2 FQGNSA. DNA for the CDR3: TGTGCCAGCAGCCTGTCCCTCTACGAACTCTTGTTCTTC. Amino acid sequence: CASSLSLYELLFF.

The chain joins TRBV19 to TRBJ1-5; a possible D gene is TRBD1 (5 bases). The germline CDR1 and CDR2 sequences are LNHDA and SQIVND (reference sequence). CDR3 length: 14 residues. V lost 3 bases and J lost 5, with 11 bases in between. The CDR3 DNA reads as TGTGCCAGTAGTATCCAGGGCGGTGATCAGCCCCAGCATTTT. Translated: CASSIQGGDQPQHF.